Below, 29 T cell receptor beta chains from the same sample are listed, as sequenced in a study of T cell repertoires in cytomegalovirus infection. These receptors are not linked to any known antigen. TCRdb ran MiXCR on the reads and lists one entry per CDR3 protein. The sample lists 750,000 to 950,000 distinct CDR3 sequences, 25% to 35% seen once, with around 13% in the top ten. The sample consisted of cultured CD8+ T cells from PBMCs, taken from culture after CMV antigen stimulation. Receptor source: a human donor in good health (CMV status not recorded). Some clones in this sample may be carry-over from other donors' samples.

This clonotype was detected only a few times. J is TRBJ2-1 and V is TRBV14; weak D call: TRBD1 (6 bases). The germline gives CDR1 SGHDN, CDR2 FVKESK. The CDR3 runs to 15 residues. V was clipped by 2 bases and J by 2 bases, with 10 bases between them. CDR3 DNA sequence: TGTGCCAGCAGCCAAATGGACAGAACCTACAATGAGCAGTTCTTC. Protein product: CASSQMDRTYNEQFF.

The chain combines TRBV28 with TRBJ1-6; D call uncertain. V lost 3 bases, J lost 9 bases, and 12 bases lay in between. This CDR3 has 14 residues. Germline V CDR1 and CDR2: MDHEN, SYDVKM. CDR3 in DNA: TGTGCCAGCAGTTTGAACCCCGGGCTTTCACCCCTCCACTTT. Translating gives CASSLNPGLSPLHF.

The chain joins TRBV6-2 or TRBV6-3 to TRBJ1-6; D ambiguous. This CDR3 is 16 amino acids long. Trimming shortened V by 6 bases and J by 4 bases, and 16 bases separated the two germline ends. CDR1 and CDR2 from the germline V gene are MNHEY and SVGEGT. The CDR3 nucleotides read TGTGCCAGCAGCAGGCCGAGGGAGGTTTATAATTCACCCCTCCACTTT. It is translated as CASSRPREVYNSPLHF.

There are a few counts of this clonotype. V and J are TRBV11-1 and TRBJ2-7; 8 nucleotides match TRBD2. Germline V lookup: CDR1 SGHAT, CDR2 FQDESV (reference sequence). This CDR3 region has 15 residues. Unmatched junction bases numbered 11, after V lost 5 bases and J lost 5 bases. The CDR3 is CASSPYPSGGNEQYF. The CDR3 nucleotides are TGTGCCAGCAGCCCCTATCCCAGCGGGGGAAACGAGCAGTACTTC.

In DNA form, the CDR3 reads TGCGCCAGCAGCCCCTCGAGCGGGGGCCTTAATGAGCAGTTCTTC. It encodes CASSPSSGGLNEQFF. This chain connects TRBV5-1 to TRBJ2-1, with 8 bases that match TRBD2. Looked up from germline, CDR1 is SGHRS and CDR2 is YFSETQ. The junction had 10 bases not matched to a gene; V was cut back by 4 bases and J by 7 bases. This CDR3 is built from 15 residues.

This chain joins TRBV25-1 and TRBJ2-1, with 7 bases lining up with TRBD2. Germline CDR1 and CDR2: MGHDK and SYGVNS. This CDR3 is 16 amino acids long. V was pared by 5 bases and J by 0 bases, with 7 bases of the junction left unmatched. In DNA, the CDR3 is TGTGCCAGCAGTAGGGCGGGAGACAGCTCCTACAATGAGCAGTTCTTC. Translated: CASSRAGDSSYNEQFF. The full variable domain, its missing parts supplied by reference TRBV25-1 and TRBJ2-1, is EADIYQTPRYLVIGTGKKITLECSQTMGHDKMYWYQQDPGMELHLIHYSYGVNSTEKGDLSSESTVSRIRTEHFPLTLESARPSHTSQYLCASSRAGDSSYNEQFFGPGTRLTVL.

V and J are TRBV28 and TRBJ1-1, with TRBD1 as a possible D gene (5 bases). The CDR3 totals 14 residues. The germline V and J ends were trimmed by 5 bases and 0 bases, with 10 bases remaining between them. In germline, CDR1 is MDHEN, CDR2 SYDVKM. CDR3 in DNA: TGTGCCAGCAGTCCCTCCAGGGTGAACACTGAAGCTTTCTTT. Protein product: CASSPSRVNTEAFF.

DNA of the CDR3: TGTGCCAGCAGTTTCGACCCGGGACAGGGGTTTTCCTACAATGAGCAGTTCTTC. Its protein is CASSFDPGQGFSYNEQFF. The genes are TRBV28 and TRBJ2-1, with 10 bases aligning to TRBD1. The CDR3 totals 18 residues. Losses at the gene ends were 3 bases for V and 1 base for J; bases not matched to a gene: 9. Looked up from germline, CDR1 is MDHEN and CDR2 is SYDVKM.

This chain connects TRBV7-9 to TRBJ2-1; D possibly matches TRBD1 or TRBD2 (5 bases each). V was shortened by 3 bases and J by 0 bases, with 9 bases between the two germline ends. Germline CDR1 is SEHNR and CDR2 is FQNEAQ (reference sequence). This CDR3 has 15 amino acids. This CDR3 reads CASSLGTFSYNEQFF. The CDR3, as DNA: TGTGCCAGCAGCTTGGGGACGTTCTCCTACAATGAGCAGTTCTTC.

This clonotype was counted a few times. V is TRBV7-9 and J is TRBJ2-5; D is possibly TRBD1 or TRBD2 (5 bases each). The CDR3 consists of 13 residues. Trimming shortened V by 5 bases and J by 1 base, and 8 bases separated the two germline ends. CDR1 and CDR2 from the germline V gene are SEHNR and FQNEAQ (reference sequence). CDR3 nucleotides: TGTGCCAGCAGCCGGGACGGCCAAGAGACCCAGTACTTC. Encoded protein: CASSRDGQETQYF.

This CDR3 is CSATLGGRTGDPYEQYV. CDR3 in DNA: TGCAGTGCTACCCTCGGGGGGAGGACAGGGGACCCCTACGAGCAGTACGTC. The chain employs TRBV20-1 and TRBJ2-7; 9 bases match TRBD1. The germline CDR1 and CDR2 sequences are DFQATT and SNEGSKA (reference sequence). V lost 4 bases and J lost 2; bases outside the gene matches: 15. CDR3 length: 17 amino acids.

This sequence joins TRBV27 and TRBJ1-5; the match to TRBD1 covers 11 bases. V shed 6 bases, J shed 4 bases, and the junction held 5 bases outside the gene matches. CDR1 is MNHEY and CDR2 is SMNVEV in the germline V gene (reference sequence). The CDR3 is made up of 15 amino acids. The CDR3 DNA follows: TGTGCCAGCAGGAAGGACAGGGGGCTTAATCAGCCCCAGCATTTT. Translated: CASRKDRGLNQPQHF.

This chain links TRBV12-3 or TRBV12-4 with TRBJ1-2; D may be TRBD1 (6 bases). There are 15 residues in the CDR3. With 5 bases removed from V and 1 base from J, the gap between germline ends came to 14 bases. CDR3 sequence (DNA): TGTGCCAGCAGTCCAACAGGGATTTTTAACTATGGCTACACCTTC. This translates into CASSPTGIFNYGYTF.

The V and J genes are TRBV6-2 or TRBV6-3 and TRBJ2-2, with D unclear. CDR1 is MNHEY, CDR2 SVGEGT, per germline. V gave up 0 bases and J gave up 6 bases, with 8 bases separating them. CDR3 length equals 14 residues. The CDR3 sequence: CASSYSGPAGELFF. In nucleotides, the CDR3 is TGTGCCAGCAGTTACTCCGGGCCCGCCGGGGAGCTGTTTTTT.

The gene calls are TRBV12-3 or TRBV12-4 and TRBJ1-1; D uncertain. V was cut by 6 bases and J by 5 bases, with 13 bases left in between. This CDR3 contains 13 residues. The CDR3 nucleotides are TGTGCCAGCAGCCCCCAGGAGGCGACTGAAGCTTTCTTT. Encoded protein: CASSPQEATEAFF.

The chain carries TRBV6-2 or TRBV6-3 and TRBJ1-2; weak D call: TRBD1 (5 bases). This CDR3 region has 15 residues. Trimming took off 6 bases at V and 2 bases at J, with 16 bases between the two ends. CDR1 and CDR2 (germline): MNHEY, SVGEGT. CDR3 nucleotide sequence: TGTGCCAGCAGCCGAGACAGTGACCCCAACTATGGCTACACCTTC. Its protein product is CASSRDSDPNYGYTF.

The chain couples TRBV9 to TRBJ2-1, with 8 bases identical to TRBD1. There are 13 residues in the CDR3. The V gene's germline CDR1 is SGDLS and CDR2 YYNGEE. The V segment lost 3 bases and the J segment 10 bases; nucleotides outside the gene matches: 6. CDR3 loop: CASSAGQGSEQFF. CDR3 in DNA: TGTGCCAGCAGCGCCGGACAGGGCTCGGAGCAGTTCTTC.

The chain joins TRBV9 to TRBJ1-1, with D uncertain. This CDR3 is built from 15 residues. Germline V gives CDR1 SGDLS, CDR2 YYNGEE. Trimming pared 0 bases from V and 0 bases from J, leaving 9 bases between. The CDR3 protein is CASSVGDTMNTEAFF. The CDR3 DNA is TGTGCCAGCAGCGTAGGAGACACCATGAACACTGAAGCTTTCTTT.

The chain uses TRBV5-8 and TRBJ2-7; tentative D call: TRBD1 (5 bases). CDR1 is SGHTS, CDR2 YDEGEE, per germline. Trimming removed 10 bases at V and 0 bases at J, with 14 bases between. This CDR3 contains 13 residues. The CDR3 protein is CAAGWLNSYEQYF. Here the CDR3 DNA reads TGTGCCGCAGGGTGGCTCAACTCCTACGAGCAGTACTTC.

CDR3 sequence: CASSLWRFEPQHF. Here the CDR3 DNA reads TGTGCCAGCAGTTTATGGCGTTTCGAGCCCCAGCATTTT. V usage is TRBV12-3 or TRBV12-4 and J usage is TRBJ1-5; D is uncertain. This CDR3 is built from 13 residues. V lost 2 bases to trimming and J lost 8 bases, with 10 bases between them.

This clonotype was observed a handful of times. The genes are TRBV6-2 or TRBV6-3 and TRBJ2-7; D is undetermined. Germline V gives CDR1 MNHEY, CDR2 SVGEGT. Trimming stripped 6 bases from V and 4 bases from J, with 10 bases between. CDR3 size: 12 residues. The CDR3 spells CASSTGPYEQYV. The CDR3 DNA reads as TGTGCCAGCAGCACCGGGCCATACGAGCAGTACGTC.

This clonotype was observed many times. The J gene is TRBJ2-3, the V gene TRBV5-1; 7 nucleotides line up with TRBD1. The CDR3 totals 13 residues. V was clipped by 4 bases and J by 6 bases; unmatched bases: 5. CDR1 is SGHRS, CDR2 YFSETQ, per germline. CDR3 in DNA: TGCGCCAGCAGCCGCACAGGGGTCGATACGCAGTATTTT. Amino acids: CASSRTGVDTQYF.

The chain uses TRBV9 and TRBJ2-6; TRBD1 matches 10 bases. The length of the CDR3 is 16 residues. Germline V gene lookup returns CDR1 SGDLS and CDR2 YYNGEE. Losses at the gene ends were 6 bases for V and 1 base for J; bases not matched to a gene: 4. Written as DNA, the CDR3 is TGTGCCAGCATGGACAGGGGGGTATCTGGGGCCAACGTCCTGACTTTC. It encodes CASMDRGVSGANVLTF.

This clonotype was picked up a small number of times. The J gene is TRBJ2-7, the V gene TRBV6-1; 12 bases are shared with TRBD2. The CDR3 extends over 15 amino acids. The V gene end was trimmed by 7 bases and the J gene end by 2 bases; junction bases not matched to a gene: 6. Germline assignment: CDR1 MNHNS and CDR2 SASEGT. CDR3 region: CASTPTSGGPYEQYF. DNA of the CDR3: TGTGCCAGCACCCCGACTAGCGGGGGACCCTACGAGCAGTACTTC.

The rearrangement links TRBV7-9 to TRBJ1-3, with 7 bases matching TRBD1. After removal of 0 bases from V and 0 bases from J, the junction contained 8 bases not matched to a gene. This CDR3 spans 18 amino acids. Germline V CDR1 and CDR2: SEHNR, FQNEAQ (reference sequence). The CDR3 spells CASSLATGKRTSGNTIYF. For the CDR3, the DNA is TGTGCCAGCAGCTTAGCGACAGGGAAGAGGACCTCTGGAAACACCATATATTTT.

This clonotype was seen a few times. The chain recombines TRBV6-7 with TRBJ2-1; TRBD2 matches at 14 bases. Being an ORF, TRBV6-7 has a function that is uncertain. V was pared by 2 bases and J by 0 bases, with 12 bases of the junction left unmatched. This CDR3 spans 21 amino acids. CDR3 residues: CASSYHKGTSGGSLSYNEQFF. Written as DNA, the CDR3 is TGTGCCAGCAGTTACCATAAAGGGACTAGCGGGGGTTCCCTCTCCTACAATGAGCAGTTCTTC.

The chain has TRBV19 and TRBJ2-2; the match to TRBD2 covers 9 bases. V lost 8 bases to trimming and J lost 6 bases; unmatched junction nucleotides: 7. CDR1 and CDR2 (germline): LNHDA, SQIVND (reference sequence). The CDR3 extends over 14 amino acids. The CDR3 protein is CASSTGTSSGELFF. The DNA for the CDR3 is TGTGCCAGTTCGACCGGGACTAGCTCCGGGGAGCTGTTTTTT.

In this sample, this clonotype turned up a few times. The chain employs TRBV7-9 and TRBJ2-7; 7 bases agree with TRBD1. The CDR3 is made up of 15 amino acids. The ends lost 5 bases at V and 1 base at J; junction bases unmatched: 8. Per germline, CDR1 SEHNR and CDR2 FQNEAQ (reference sequence). Here the CDR3 reads CASSPRLGQSYEQYF. The CDR3 DNA is TGTGCCAGCAGCCCTCGGCTGGGACAGTCCTACGAGCAGTACTTC.

The rearrangement links TRBV27 to TRBJ1-2; D ambiguous. The V end lost 5 bases, the J end lost 4 bases, and 14 bases lay between the germline ends. Germline CDR1 MNHEY, CDR2 SMNVEV (reference sequence). The CDR3 has 14 amino acids. CDR3 nucleotides: TGTGCCAGCAGTCCATCCCCGTATTTCTATGGCTACACCTTC. This encodes CASSPSPYFYGYTF.